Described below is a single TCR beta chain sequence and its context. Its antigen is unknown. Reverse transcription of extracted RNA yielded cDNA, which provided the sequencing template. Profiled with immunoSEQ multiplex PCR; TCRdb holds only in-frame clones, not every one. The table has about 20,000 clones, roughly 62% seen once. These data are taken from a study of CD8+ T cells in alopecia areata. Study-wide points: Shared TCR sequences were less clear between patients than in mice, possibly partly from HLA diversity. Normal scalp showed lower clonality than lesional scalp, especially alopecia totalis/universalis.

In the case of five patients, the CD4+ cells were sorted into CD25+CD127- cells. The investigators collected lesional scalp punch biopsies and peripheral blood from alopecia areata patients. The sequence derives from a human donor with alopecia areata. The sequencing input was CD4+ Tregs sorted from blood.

The CDR3: CASSMGPVSTEAFF. CDR3 bases: TGTGCCAGCAGCATGGGACCGGTGAGCACTGAAGCTTTCTTT. The V and J genes are TRBV7-2 and TRBJ1-1; tentative D call: TRBD1 (5 bases). Trimming removed 5 bases from V and 4 bases from J, with 14 bases in between. CDR1 SGHTA and CDR2 FQGNSA come from the germline V gene. The CDR3 has 14 amino acids.